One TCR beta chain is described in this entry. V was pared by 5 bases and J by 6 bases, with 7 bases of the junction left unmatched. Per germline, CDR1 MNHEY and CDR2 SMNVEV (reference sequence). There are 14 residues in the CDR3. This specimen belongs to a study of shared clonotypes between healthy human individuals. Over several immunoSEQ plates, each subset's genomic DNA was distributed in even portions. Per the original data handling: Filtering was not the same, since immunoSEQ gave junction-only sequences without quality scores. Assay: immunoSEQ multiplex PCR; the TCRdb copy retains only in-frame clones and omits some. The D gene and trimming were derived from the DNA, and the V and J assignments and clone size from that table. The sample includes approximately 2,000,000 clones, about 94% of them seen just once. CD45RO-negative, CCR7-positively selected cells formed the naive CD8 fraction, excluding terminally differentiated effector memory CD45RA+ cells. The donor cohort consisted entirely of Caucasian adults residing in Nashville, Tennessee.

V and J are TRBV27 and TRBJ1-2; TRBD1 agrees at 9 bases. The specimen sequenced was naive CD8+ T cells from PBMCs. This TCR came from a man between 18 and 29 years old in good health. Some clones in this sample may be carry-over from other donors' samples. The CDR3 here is CASSLGTGIHGYTF. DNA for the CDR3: TGTGCCAGCAGTCTCGGGACAGGGATTCATGGCTACACCTTC.